The subject of this entry is one T cell receptor (beta chain). Its antigen is still unknown. A second 7 to 11 cycle PCR used barcoded and J-beta primers. Each cDNA molecule carried a tag from a template-switch adaptor that contained 12 random nucleotides. From the 5' RACE reads, TCRdb called clonotypes with MiXCR, one entry per CDR3 protein. The sample lists about 670,000 distinct CDR3 sequences, around 50% occurring once. The entry originates in a study of blood T cells in healthy people across ages. Points from the study as a whole: In older individuals, TCR beta diversity per million T cells was lower, falling roughly linearly with age.

Trimming removed 4 bases from V and 7 bases from J; junction bases left unmatched: 15. Germline V gene sequence: CDR1 LGHNA, CDR2 YSLEER. The CDR3 contains 17 residues. The rearrangement uses TRBV4-3 and TRBJ1-3; the match to TRBD1 covers 8 bases. Sequenced sample: blood. The receptor comes from a woman aged 80 or over in good health. The DNA for the CDR3 is TGCGCCAGCAGCCCAGGGCGGACAGGGAGGGAGAGGAACACCATATATTTT. The encoded protein is CASSPGRTGRERNTIYF.